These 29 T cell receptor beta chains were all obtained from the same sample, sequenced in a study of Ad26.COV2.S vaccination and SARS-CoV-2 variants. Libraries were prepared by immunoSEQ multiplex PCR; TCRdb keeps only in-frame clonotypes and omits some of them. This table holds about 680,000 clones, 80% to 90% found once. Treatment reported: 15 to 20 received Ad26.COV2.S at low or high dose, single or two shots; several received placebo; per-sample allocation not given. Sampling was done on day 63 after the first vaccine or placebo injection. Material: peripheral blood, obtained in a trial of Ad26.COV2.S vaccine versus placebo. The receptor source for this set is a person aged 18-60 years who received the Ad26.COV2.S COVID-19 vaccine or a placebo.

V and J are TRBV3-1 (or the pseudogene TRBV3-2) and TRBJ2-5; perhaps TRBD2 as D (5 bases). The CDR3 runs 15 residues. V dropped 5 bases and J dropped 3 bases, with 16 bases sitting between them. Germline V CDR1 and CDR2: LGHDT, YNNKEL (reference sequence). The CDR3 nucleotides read TGTGCCAGCAGCGCGAGGAGTTTCGGGAAAGAGACCCAGTACTTC. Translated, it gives CASSARSFGKETQYF.

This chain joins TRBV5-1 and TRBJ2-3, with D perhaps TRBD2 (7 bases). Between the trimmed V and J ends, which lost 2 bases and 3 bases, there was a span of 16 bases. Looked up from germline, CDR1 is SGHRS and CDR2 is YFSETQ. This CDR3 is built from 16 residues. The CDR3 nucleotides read TGCGCCAGCAGCTTACTTGGGGGGGCAGGGACAGATACGCAGTATTTT. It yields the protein CASSLLGGAGTDTQYF.

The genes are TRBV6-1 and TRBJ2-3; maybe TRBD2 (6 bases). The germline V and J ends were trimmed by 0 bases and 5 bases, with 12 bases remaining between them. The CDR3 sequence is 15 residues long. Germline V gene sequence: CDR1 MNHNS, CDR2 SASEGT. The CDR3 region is CASSEAGRDGDTQYF. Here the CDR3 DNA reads TGTGCCAGCAGTGAAGCCGGGCGGGATGGAGATACGCAGTATTTT.

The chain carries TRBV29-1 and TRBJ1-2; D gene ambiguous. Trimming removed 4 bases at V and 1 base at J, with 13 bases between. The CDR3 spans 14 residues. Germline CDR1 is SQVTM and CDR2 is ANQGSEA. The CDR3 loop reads CSVGPLTSNYGYTF. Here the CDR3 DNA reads TGCAGCGTTGGCCCGCTCACAAGTAACTATGGCTACACCTTC.

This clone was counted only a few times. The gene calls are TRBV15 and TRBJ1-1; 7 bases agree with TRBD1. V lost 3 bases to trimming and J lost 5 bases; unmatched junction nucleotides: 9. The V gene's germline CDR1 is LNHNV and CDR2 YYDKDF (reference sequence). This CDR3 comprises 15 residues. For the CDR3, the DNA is TGTGCCACCAGCAGGGACCCCGACAGGGCTACTGAAGCTTTCTTT. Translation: CATSRDPDRATEAFF.

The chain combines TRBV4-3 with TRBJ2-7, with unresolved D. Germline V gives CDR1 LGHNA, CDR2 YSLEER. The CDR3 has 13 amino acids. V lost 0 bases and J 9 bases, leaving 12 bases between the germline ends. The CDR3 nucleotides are TGCGCCAGCAGCCAAGACGGCAGCTCGAGGCAGTACTTC. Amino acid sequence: CASSQDGSSRQYF.

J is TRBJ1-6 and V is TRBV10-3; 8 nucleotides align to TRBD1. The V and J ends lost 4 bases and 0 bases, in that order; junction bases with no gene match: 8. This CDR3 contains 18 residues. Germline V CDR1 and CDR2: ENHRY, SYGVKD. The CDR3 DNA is TGTGCCATCAGTGCGCAGGGGGCATCCGGCTCCTATAATTCACCCCTCCACTTT. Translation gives CAISAQGASGSYNSPLHF.

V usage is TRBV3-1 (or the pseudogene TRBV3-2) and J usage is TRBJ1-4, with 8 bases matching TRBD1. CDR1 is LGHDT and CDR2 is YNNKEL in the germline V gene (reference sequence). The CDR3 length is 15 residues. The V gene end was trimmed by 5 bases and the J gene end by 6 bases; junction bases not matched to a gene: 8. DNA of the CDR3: TGTGCCAGCAGCTATCAACAGGGGGGCGATGAAAAACTGTTTTTT. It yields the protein CASSYQQGGDEKLFF.

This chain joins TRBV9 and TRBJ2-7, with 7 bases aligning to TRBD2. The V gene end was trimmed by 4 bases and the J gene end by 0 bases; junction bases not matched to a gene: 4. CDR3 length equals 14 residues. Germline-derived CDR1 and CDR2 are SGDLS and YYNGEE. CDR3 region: CASSPGTNSYEQYF. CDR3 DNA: TGTGCCAGCAGCCCCGGGACTAACTCCTACGAGCAGTACTTC.

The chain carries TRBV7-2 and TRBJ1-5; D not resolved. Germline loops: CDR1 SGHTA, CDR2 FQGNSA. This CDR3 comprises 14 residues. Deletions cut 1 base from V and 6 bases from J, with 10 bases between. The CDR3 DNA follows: TGTGCCAGCAGCTTAGTCTTGGGTACTCAGCCCCAGCATTTT. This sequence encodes CASSLVLGTQPQHF.

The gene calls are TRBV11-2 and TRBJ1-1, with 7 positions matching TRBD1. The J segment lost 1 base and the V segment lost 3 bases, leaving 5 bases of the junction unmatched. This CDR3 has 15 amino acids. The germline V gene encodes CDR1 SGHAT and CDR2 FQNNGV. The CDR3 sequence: CASSFPGGPNTEAFF. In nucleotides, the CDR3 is TGTGCCAGCAGCTTCCCAGGGGGGCCGAACACTGAAGCTTTCTTT.

The CDR3 is CASSLLLTSGSHEQYF. CDR3 coding DNA: TGTGCCAGCAGCTTACTGCTCACTAGCGGGTCCCACGAGCAGTACTTC. The V gene is TRBV7-2, the J gene TRBJ2-7; 9 bases are a match to TRBD2. Per the germline V gene, CDR1 is SGHTA and CDR2 is FQGNSA. The CDR3 is made up of 16 amino acids. With V trimmed by 2 bases and J by 5 bases, 10 bases remained unmatched.

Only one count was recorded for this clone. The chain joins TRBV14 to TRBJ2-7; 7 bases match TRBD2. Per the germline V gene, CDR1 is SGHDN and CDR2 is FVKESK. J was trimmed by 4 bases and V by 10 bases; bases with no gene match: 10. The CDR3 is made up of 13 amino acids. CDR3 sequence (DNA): TGTGCCAACGCCCTGGGGGGGATATACGAGCAGTACTTC. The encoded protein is CANALGGIYEQYF.

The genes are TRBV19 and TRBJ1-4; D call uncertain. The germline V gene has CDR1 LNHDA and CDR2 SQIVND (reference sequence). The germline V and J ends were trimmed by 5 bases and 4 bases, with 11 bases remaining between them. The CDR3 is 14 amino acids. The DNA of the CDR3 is TGTGCCAGTAGTGTCGGGGTCATTAATGAAAAACTGTTTTTT. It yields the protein CASSVGVINEKLFF.

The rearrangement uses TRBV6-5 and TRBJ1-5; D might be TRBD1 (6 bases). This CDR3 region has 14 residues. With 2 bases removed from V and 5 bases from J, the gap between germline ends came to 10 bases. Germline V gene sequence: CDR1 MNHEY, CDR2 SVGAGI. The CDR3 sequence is CASSYGPGDQPQHF. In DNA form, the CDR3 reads TGTGCCAGCAGTTACGGACCAGGGGATCAGCCCCAGCATTTT.

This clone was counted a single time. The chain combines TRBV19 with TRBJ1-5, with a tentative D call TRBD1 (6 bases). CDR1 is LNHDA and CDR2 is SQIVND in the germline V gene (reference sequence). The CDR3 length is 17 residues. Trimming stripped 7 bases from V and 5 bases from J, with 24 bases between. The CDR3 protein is CASTPSKQGVNYQPQHF. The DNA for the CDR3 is TGTGCCAGTACCCCCTCAAAACAGGGCGTAAATTATCAGCCCCAGCATTTT. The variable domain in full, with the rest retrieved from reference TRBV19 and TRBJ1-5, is DGGITQSPKYLFRKEGQNVTLSCEQNLNHDAMYWYRQDPGQGLRLIYYSQIVNDFQKGDIAEGYSVSREKKESFPLTVTSAQKNPTAFYLCASTPSKQGVNYQPQHFGDGTRLSIL.

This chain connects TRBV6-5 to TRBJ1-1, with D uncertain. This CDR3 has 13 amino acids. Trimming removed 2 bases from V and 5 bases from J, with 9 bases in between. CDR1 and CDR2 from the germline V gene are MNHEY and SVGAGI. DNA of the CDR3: TGTGCCAGCAGTTACAGGGTAAGGACTGAAGCTTTCTTT. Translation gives CASSYRVRTEAFF.

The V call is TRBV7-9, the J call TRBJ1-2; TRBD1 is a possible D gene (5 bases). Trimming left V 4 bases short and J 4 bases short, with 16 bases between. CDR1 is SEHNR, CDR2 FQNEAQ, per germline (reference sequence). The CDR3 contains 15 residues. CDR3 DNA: TGTGCCAGCAGCTCCCCCGGGAGGGGCGTCTATGGCTACACCTTC. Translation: CASSSPGRGVYGYTF. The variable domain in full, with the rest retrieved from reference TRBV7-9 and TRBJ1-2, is DTGVSQNPRHKITKRGQNVTFRCDPISEHNRLYWYRQTLGQGPEFLTYFQNEAQLEKSRLLSDRFSAERPKGSFSTLEIQRTEQGDSAMYLCASSSPGRGVYGYTFGSGTRLTVV.

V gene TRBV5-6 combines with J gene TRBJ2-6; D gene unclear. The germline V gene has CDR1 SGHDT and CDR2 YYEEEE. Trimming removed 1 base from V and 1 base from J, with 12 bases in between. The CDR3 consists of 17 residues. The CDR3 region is CASSLSSQRSGANVLTF. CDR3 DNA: TGTGCCAGCAGCTTGAGCTCTCAGAGGTCTGGGGCCAACGTCCTGACTTTC.

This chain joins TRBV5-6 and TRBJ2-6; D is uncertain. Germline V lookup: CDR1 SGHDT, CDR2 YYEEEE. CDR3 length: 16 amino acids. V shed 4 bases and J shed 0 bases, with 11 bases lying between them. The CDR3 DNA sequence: TGTGCCAGCAGCCTTTGGTTGAGCTCTGGGGCCAACGTCCTGACTTTC. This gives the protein CASSLWLSSGANVLTF. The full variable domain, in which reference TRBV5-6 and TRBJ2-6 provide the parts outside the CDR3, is DAGVTQSPTHLIKTRGQQVTLRCSPKSGHDTVSWYQQALGQGPQFIFQYYEEEERQRGNFPDRFSGHQFPNYSSELNVNALLLGDSALYLCASSLWLSSGANVLTFGAGSRLTVL.

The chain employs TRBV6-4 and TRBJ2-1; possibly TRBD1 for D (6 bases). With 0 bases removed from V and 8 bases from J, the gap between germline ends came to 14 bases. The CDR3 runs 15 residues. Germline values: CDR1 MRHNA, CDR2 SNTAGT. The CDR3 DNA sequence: TGTGCCAGCAGTGACTCAGGGGGACATGGGGATGAGCAGTTCTTC. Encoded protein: CASSDSGGHGDEQFF.

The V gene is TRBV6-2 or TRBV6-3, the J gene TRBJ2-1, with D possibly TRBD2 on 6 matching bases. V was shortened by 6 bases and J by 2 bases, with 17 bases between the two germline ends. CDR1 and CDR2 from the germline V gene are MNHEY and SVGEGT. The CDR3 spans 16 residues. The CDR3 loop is CASSTLLGGAYNEQFF. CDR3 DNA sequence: TGTGCCAGCAGCACCTTGCTGGGCGGGGCCTACAATGAGCAGTTCTTC.

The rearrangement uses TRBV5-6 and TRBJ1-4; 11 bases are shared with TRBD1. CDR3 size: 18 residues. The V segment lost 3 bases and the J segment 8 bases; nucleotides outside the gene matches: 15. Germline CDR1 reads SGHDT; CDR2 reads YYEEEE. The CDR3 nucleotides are TGTGCCAGCAGCTCGAGTACTGGACAGGGGGCGGGTTGGGAAAAACTGTTTTTT. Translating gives CASSSSTGQGAGWEKLFF.

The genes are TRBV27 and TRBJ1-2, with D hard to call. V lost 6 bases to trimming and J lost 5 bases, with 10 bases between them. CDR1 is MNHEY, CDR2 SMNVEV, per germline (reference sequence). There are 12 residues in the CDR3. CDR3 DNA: TGTGCCAGCAGCTCCCTGGGGTATGGCTACACCTTC. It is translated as CASSSLGYGYTF.

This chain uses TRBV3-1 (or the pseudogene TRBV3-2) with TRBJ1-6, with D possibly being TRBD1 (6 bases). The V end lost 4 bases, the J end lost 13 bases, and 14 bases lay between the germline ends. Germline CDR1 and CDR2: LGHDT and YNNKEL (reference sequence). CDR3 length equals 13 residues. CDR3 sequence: CASSPSTGQPLHF. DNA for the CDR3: TGTGCCAGCAGCCCATCGACAGGACAGCCCCTCCACTTT.

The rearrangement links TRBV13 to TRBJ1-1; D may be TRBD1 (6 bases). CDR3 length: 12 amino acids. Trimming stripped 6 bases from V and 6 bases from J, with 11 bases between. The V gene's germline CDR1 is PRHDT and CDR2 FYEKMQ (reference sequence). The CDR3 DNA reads TGTGCCAGCAGAGGAGGGGGACCTGAAGCTTTCTTT. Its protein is CASRGGGPEAFF.

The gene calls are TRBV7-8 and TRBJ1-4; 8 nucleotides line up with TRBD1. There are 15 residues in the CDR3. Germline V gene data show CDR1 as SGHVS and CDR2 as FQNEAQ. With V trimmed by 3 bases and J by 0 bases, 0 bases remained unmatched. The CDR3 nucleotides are TGTGCCAGCAGCTTGACAGGGGCAACTAATGAAAAACTGTTTTTT. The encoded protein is CASSLTGATNEKLFF.

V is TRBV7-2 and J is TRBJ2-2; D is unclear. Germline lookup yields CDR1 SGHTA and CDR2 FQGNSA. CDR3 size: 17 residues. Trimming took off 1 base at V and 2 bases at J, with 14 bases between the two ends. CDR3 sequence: CASSLGVFRPNTGELFF. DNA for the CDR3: TGTGCCAGCAGCTTAGGGGTCTTCCGGCCAAACACCGGGGAGCTGTTTTTT.

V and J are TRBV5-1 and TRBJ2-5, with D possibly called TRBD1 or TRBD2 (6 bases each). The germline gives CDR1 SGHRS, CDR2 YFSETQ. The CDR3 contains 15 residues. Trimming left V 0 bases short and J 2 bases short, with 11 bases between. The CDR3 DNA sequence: TGCGCCAGCAGCTTGGACAGGGAGGATCAAGAGACCCAGTACTTC. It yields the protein CASSLDREDQETQYF. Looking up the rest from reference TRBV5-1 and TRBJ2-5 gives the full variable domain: KAGVTQTPRYLIKTRGQQVTLSCSPISGHRSVSWYQQTPGQGLQFLFEYFSETQRNKGNFPGRFSGRQFSNSRSEMNVSTLELGDSALYLCASSLDREDQETQYFGPGTRLLVL.